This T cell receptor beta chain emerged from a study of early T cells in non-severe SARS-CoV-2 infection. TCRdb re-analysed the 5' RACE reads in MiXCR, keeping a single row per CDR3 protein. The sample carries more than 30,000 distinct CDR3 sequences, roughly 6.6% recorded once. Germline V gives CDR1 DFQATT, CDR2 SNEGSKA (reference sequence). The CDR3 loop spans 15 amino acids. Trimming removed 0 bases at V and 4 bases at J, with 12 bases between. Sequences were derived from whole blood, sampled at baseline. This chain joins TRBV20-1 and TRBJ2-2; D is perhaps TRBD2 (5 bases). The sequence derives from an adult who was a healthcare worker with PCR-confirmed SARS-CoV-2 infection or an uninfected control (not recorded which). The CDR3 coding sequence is TGCAGTGCTAGAGATGGGAGTTCGGTCACCGGGGAGCTGTTTTTT. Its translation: CSARDGSSVTGELFF.